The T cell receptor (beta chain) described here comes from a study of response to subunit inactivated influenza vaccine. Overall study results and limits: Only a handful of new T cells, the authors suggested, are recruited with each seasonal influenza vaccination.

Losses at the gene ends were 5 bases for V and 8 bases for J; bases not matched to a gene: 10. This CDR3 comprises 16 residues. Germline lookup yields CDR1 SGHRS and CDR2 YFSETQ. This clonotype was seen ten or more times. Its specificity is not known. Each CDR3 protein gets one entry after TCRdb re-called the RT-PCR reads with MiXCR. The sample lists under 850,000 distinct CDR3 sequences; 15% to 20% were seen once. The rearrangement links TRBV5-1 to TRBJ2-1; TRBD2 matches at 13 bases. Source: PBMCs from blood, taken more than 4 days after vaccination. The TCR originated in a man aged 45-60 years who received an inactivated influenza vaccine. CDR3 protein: CASSFTGTSGTYEQFF. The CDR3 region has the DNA TGCGCCAGCAGTTTTACCGGGACTAGCGGGACGTATGAGCAGTTCTTC. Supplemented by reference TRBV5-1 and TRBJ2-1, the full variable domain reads KAGVTQTPRYLIKTRGQQVTLSCSPISGHRSVSWYQQTPGQGLQFLFEYFSETQRNKGNFPGRFSGRQFSNSRSEMNVSTLELGDSALYLCASSFTGTSGTYEQFFGPGTRLTVL.